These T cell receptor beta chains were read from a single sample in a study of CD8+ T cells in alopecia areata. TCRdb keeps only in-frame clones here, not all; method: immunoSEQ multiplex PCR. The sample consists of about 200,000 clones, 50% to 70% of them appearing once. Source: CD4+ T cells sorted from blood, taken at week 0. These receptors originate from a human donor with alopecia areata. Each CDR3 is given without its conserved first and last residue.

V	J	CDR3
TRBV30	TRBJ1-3	AWTPSSGNTIY
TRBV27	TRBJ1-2	ASSSLDRYGYT
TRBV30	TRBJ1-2	AWSVQEKNYGYT
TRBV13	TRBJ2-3	ASSFLGLAESTDTQY
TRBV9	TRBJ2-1	ASSVGVAGVHEQF
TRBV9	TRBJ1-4	ASSLLGTGFEKLF
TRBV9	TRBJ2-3	ASSVDPGLRDTQY
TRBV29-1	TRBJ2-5	SVVSTGGAETQY
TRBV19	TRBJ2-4	ASSISGYRDIQY
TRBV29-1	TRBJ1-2	SVEVKIQGLYGYT
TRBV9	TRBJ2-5	ASSPGTSISETQY
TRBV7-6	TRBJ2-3	ASSQLAGTSTDTQY
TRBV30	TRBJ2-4	AWSVRTDYDLAKNIQY
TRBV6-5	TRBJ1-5	ASSYKGQGNQPQH
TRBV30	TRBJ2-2	AWSPVAGFANTGELF
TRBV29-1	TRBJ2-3	SATGGGRSTDTQY
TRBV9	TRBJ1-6	ASTPGGSPPLH
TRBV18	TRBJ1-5	ASSPKMDQPQH
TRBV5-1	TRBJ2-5	ASSWSGNGETQY
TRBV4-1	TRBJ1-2	ASSQAGQYYGYT
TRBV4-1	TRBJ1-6	ASSLGPTPYSPLH
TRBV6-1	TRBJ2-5	ASRKAATETQY
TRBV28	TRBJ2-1	ASSLRAGGSYNEQF
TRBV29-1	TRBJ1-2	SVGQGKGYT
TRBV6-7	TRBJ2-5	ASSRGGETQY
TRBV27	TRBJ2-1	ASSRKTPNEQF
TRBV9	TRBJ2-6	ASRNSGANVLT
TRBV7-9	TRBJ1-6	ASSPGPQKGSSPLH
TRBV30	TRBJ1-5	AWSRDREQPQH
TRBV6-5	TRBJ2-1	ASSYSRTSLIQF
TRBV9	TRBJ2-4	ASSRSPNIQY
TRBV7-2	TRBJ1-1	ASTPSRGRRTEAF
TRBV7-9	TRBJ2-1	ASLPWGGSYNEQF
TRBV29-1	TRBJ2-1	SVEDWSRQGARNEQF
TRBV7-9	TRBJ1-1	ASAGGAGTEAF
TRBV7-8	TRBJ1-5	ASSYKRPQPQH
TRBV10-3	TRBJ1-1	AINIGGMNTEAF
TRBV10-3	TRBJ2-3	AISDPNRGLGTDTQY
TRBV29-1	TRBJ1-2	SVETDYGYT
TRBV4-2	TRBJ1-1	ASSLGGETEAF
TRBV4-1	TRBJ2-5	ASSQDLVGLASSTQY
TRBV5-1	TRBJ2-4	ASSPTGKAKNIQY
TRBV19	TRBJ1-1	ASMDRLNTEAF
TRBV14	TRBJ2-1	ASSPSGLVPYNEQF
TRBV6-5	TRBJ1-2	ASSPGTGFNYGYT
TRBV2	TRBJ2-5	ASSDWTFKETQY
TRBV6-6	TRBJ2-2	ASSGQGYTGELF
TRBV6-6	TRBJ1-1	ASTPGPDPTEAF
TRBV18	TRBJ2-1	ASSQGLATPDNEQF
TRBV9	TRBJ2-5	ASSIQETQY
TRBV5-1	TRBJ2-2	ASSTISGTGELF
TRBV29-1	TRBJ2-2	SGNKNTGELF
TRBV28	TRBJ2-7	ASSLPPRQDGNEQY
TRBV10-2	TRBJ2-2	ASTSNTGELF